The 26 T cell receptor beta chains presented below share a single source sample, sequenced in a study of T-cell reconstitution after alpha-beta-depleted transplantation in children. Unique molecular identifiers were incorporated during preparation of the TCRbeta library. Via MiXCR, TCRdb re-called the PCR reads, giving one row per CDR3 protein. The profile shows 440,000 or so distinct CDR3 sequences, roughly two fifths of them singletons. Here the sequenced sample was PBMCs, taken before TCRalphabeta/CD19-depleted stem cell transplant. These receptors were obtained from a girl aged 2 to 10 with aplastic anemia, due to receive a stem cell transplant.

The chain joins TRBV28 to TRBJ2-5; 7 bases map to TRBD2. Germline lookup yields CDR1 MDHEN and CDR2 SYDVKM. The V segment lost 5 bases and the J segment 2 bases; nucleotides outside the gene matches: 8. The CDR3 has 15 amino acids. The CDR3 protein is CASSPGGTIQETQYF. The CDR3 DNA reads as TGTGCCAGCAGTCCTGGCGGGACTATACAAGAGACCCAGTACTTC.

The chain employs TRBV10-3 and TRBJ2-3; 13 positions match TRBD2. Germline V gives CDR1 ENHRY, CDR2 SYGVKD. The CDR3 spans 18 residues. The trim removed 6 bases at V and 3 bases at J, leaving 12 bases unmatched. The CDR3 DNA reads TGTGCCATCAGACAACTAGCGGGGGGGCGGAATGGGACAGATACGCAGTATTTT. Its translation: CAIRQLAGGRNGTDTQYF.

This rearrangement joins TRBV13 to TRBJ2-5; D is perhaps TRBD1 (6 bases). Germline values: CDR1 PRHDT, CDR2 FYEKMQ (reference sequence). CDR3 length equals 15 residues. Trimming removed 5 bases from V and 2 bases from J, with 15 bases in between. The CDR3: CASSATGTPQETQYF. In DNA, the CDR3 is TGTGCCAGCAGCGCCACCGGGACACCACAAGAGACCCAGTACTTC.

The chain is built from TRBV3-1 and TRBJ2-7; a weak D match, TRBD1 (5 bases). CDR3 length: 16 amino acids. V was clipped by 2 bases and J by 2 bases, with 16 bases between them. Per germline, CDR1 LGHDT and CDR2 YNNKEL (reference sequence). CDR3 bases: TGTGCCAGCAGCCAAATGGGGCAGGGATTAGCCTACGAGCAGTACTTC. Translated: CASSQMGQGLAYEQYF.

The table lists this clonotype with many counts. The CDR3 here is CASSQAGKTHEQYF. The DNA of the CDR3 is TGTGCCAGCAGCCAAGCCGGGAAGACCCACGAGCAGTACTTC. The V gene is TRBV3-1, the J gene TRBJ2-7, with D perhaps TRBD2 (5 bases). CDR3 length: 14 residues. Deletions cut 1 base from V and 5 bases from J, with 12 bases between. Germline V gives CDR1 LGHDT, CDR2 YNNKEL (reference sequence).

The rearrangement uses TRBV4-1 and TRBJ1-1, with D possibly matching TRBD1 (5 bases). CDR1 and CDR2 from the germline V gene are MGHRA and YSYEKL. The CDR3 sequence is 12 residues long. V lost 4 bases and J lost 8, with 11 bases in between. CDR3 region: CASSRGGAEAFF. The CDR3 DNA reads as TGCGCCAGCAGCCGGGGAGGGGCGGAAGCTTTCTTT.

Many counts were recorded for this clonotype. This chain connects TRBV5-1 to TRBJ1-5; 8 bases line up with TRBD1. The CDR3 is 15 amino acids. Germline V gene sequence: CDR1 SGHRS, CDR2 YFSETQ. V shed 4 bases, J shed 2 bases, and the junction held 5 bases outside the gene matches. The CDR3 coding sequence is TGCGCCAGCAGCCCGTCGACAGGGGGCAATCAGCCCCAGCATTTT. It codes for CASSPSTGGNQPQHF.

The chain is built from TRBV14 and TRBJ2-1; D is possibly TRBD2 (5 bases). In germline, CDR1 is SGHDN, CDR2 FVKESK. Trimming took 4 bases from V and 8 from J, leaving 21 bases between them. The length of the CDR3 is 16 residues. The CDR3 spells CASSPLSSGLYHEQFF. DNA for the CDR3: TGTGCCAGCAGCCCCCTGAGCAGCGGTCTTTACCATGAGCAGTTCTTC.

This chain connects TRBV20-1 to TRBJ2-3; D unresolved. CDR1 DFQATT and CDR2 SNEGSKA come from the germline V gene (reference sequence). The CDR3 consists of 13 residues. Deletions cut 4 bases from V and 2 bases from J, with 10 bases between. The CDR3 is CSAISLDTDTQYF. CDR3 DNA: TGCAGTGCTATATCCCTCGACACAGATACGCAGTATTTT.

The rearrangement uses TRBV20-1 and TRBJ2-2, with a tentative D call TRBD2 (5 bases). Between the trimmed V and J ends, which lost 2 bases and 0 bases, there was a span of 7 bases. The CDR3 is made up of 14 amino acids. Germline loops: CDR1 DFQATT, CDR2 SNEGSKA (reference sequence). CDR3 protein: CSARLGANTGELFF. In nucleotides, the CDR3 is TGCAGTGCTAGACTGGGAGCGAACACCGGGGAGCTGTTTTTT.

The chain has TRBV6-5 and TRBJ2-7, with TRBD2 matching 14 bases. Losses at the gene ends were 4 bases for V and 2 bases for J; bases not matched to a gene: 4. The CDR3 runs to 16 residues. Germline loops: CDR1 MNHEY, CDR2 SVGAGI. CDR3 coding DNA: TGTGCCAGCAGTTTAGGGGGACTAGCGGGAGCCTACGAGCAGTACTTC. This gives the protein CASSLGGLAGAYEQYF.

The chain recombines TRBV9 with TRBJ2-5; D unclear. There are 16 residues in the CDR3. V was pared by 6 bases and J by 4 bases, with 22 bases between. Germline V gene sequence: CDR1 SGDLS, CDR2 YYNGEE. This CDR3 is CASTRNPSRSGETQYF. The CDR3 DNA reads as TGTGCCAGCACCAGAAACCCCTCCCGAAGTGGAGAGACCCAGTACTTC.

The chain couples TRBV20-1 to TRBJ2-5; a possible D gene is TRBD2 (6 bases). The V gene lost 6 bases and the J gene lost 2 bases, with 16 bases spanning the gap. The CDR3 has 14 residues. CDR1 and CDR2 from the germline V gene are DFQATT and SNEGSKA (reference sequence). The CDR3 nucleotides read TGCAGTGCCGGGGACTCCTTTACACAAGAGACCCAGTACTTC. Amino acids: CSAGDSFTQETQYF.

Of note for this clonotype: With a much larger clone just one base away, this may be a read error. Without the conserved terminal phenylalanine or tryptophan, this CDR3 likely stems from a read error. The genes are TRBV10-3 and TRBJ2-7; 11 bases are shared with TRBD2. J was trimmed by 2 bases and V by 4 bases; bases with no gene match: 4. Germline assignment: CDR1 ENHRY and CDR2 SYGVKD. The CDR3 is 15 amino acids. The chain's CDR3 is CAISGGTSGAYEQYL. The CDR3 DNA reads TGTGCCATCAGTGGGGGGACTAGCGGCGCCTACGAGCAGTACCTC.

This rearrangement joins TRBV28 to TRBJ2-3; no clear D. The CDR3 sequence is 11 residues long. Per the germline V gene, CDR1 is MDHEN and CDR2 is SYDVKM. The V end was cut by 6 bases, the J end by 6 bases, with 7 bases between. The CDR3 region is CASRMGDTQYF. The CDR3 DNA is TGTGCCAGCAGAATGGGGGATACGCAGTATTTT.

Many counts were recorded for this clonotype. V gene TRBV7-2 combines with J gene TRBJ2-6, with D tentatively TRBD1 (5 bases). CDR1 and CDR2 from the germline V gene are SGHTA and FQGNSA. This CDR3 has 16 residues. V was pared by 5 bases and J by 0 bases, with 11 bases between. For the CDR3, the DNA is TGTGCCAGCAGCCCCCAGACAGTCTCTGGGGCCAACGTCCTGACTTTC. It translates to CASSPQTVSGANVLTF. The whole variable domain, remainder taken from reference TRBV7-2 and TRBJ2-6, is GAGVSQSPSNKVTEKGKDVELRCDPISGHTALYWYRQSLGQGLEFLIYFQGNSAPDKSGLPSDRFSAERTGGSVSTLTIQRTQQEDSAVYLCASSPQTVSGANVLTFGAGSRLTVL.

V usage is TRBV9 and J usage is TRBJ2-2; 9 bases fit TRBD1. Germline loops: CDR1 SGDLS, CDR2 YYNGEE. The trim removed 3 bases at V and 6 bases at J, leaving 12 bases unmatched. This CDR3 is 17 amino acids long. As DNA, the CDR3 is TGTGCCAGCAGCGGAGGACAGGGGCAAGGTTGGGCCGGGGAGCTGTTTTTT. Translating gives CASSGGQGQGWAGELFF. The whole variable domain, filled in from reference TRBV9 and TRBJ2-2, reads DSGVTQTPKHLITATGQRVTLRCSPRSGDLSVYWYQQSLDQGLQFLIQYYNGEERAKGNILERFSAQQFPDLHSELNLSSLELGDSALYFCASSGGQGQGWAGELFFGEGSRLTVL.

At least ten counts were recorded for this clonotype. The chain recombines TRBV4-3 with TRBJ2-2; weak D call: TRBD2 (5 bases). Trimming pared 3 bases from V and 8 bases from J, leaving 16 bases between. Germline CDR1 and CDR2: LGHNA and YSLEER. CDR3 length equals 15 residues. The CDR3, as DNA: TGCGCCAGCAGCCACGTTACTAGAGGCGGTGGGGAGCTGTTTTTT. This encodes CASSHVTRGGGELFF.

The genes are TRBV6-5 and TRBJ2-2; 11 bases are shared with TRBD2. With V trimmed by 4 bases and J by 8 bases, 9 bases remained unmatched. This CDR3 region has 16 residues. Per germline, CDR1 MNHEY and CDR2 SVGAGI. The CDR3 sequence is CASSWRPSGRRGELFF. The CDR3 nucleotides are TGTGCCAGCAGTTGGAGGCCTAGCGGGAGGAGGGGGGAGCTGTTTTTT.

This clonotype was observed a handful of times. V is TRBV20-1 and J is TRBJ1-1; TRBD1 is a possible D gene (5 bases). Germline loops: CDR1 DFQATT, CDR2 SNEGSKA (reference sequence). The CDR3 loop spans 11 amino acids. The CDR3 coding sequence is TGCGGTGGGACCCCTAACACTGAAGCTTTCTTT. Translated, it gives CGGTPNTEAFF.

The chain recombines TRBV24-1 with TRBJ2-3; D is ambiguous. Between the trimmed V and J ends, which lost 7 bases and 2 bases, there was a span of 9 bases. The CDR3 is 13 residues long. Germline CDR1 reads KGHDR; CDR2 reads SFDVKD. CDR3: CATSVQYTDTQYF. The CDR3 DNA reads as TGTGCCACCAGCGTACAGTACACAGATACGCAGTATTTT.

The chain links TRBV7-6 to TRBJ2-3; TRBD1 is a possible D gene (6 bases). The CDR3 loop spans 17 amino acids. Deletions cut 5 bases from V and 5 bases from J, with 23 bases between. The germline V gene encodes CDR1 SGHVS and CDR2 FNYEAQ. The CDR3, as DNA: TGTGCCAGCAGCCTAAGAGGGGGACGCAATGGTGGAGATACGCAGTATTTT. Its translation is CASSLRGGRNGGDTQYF.

V and J are TRBV5-1 and TRBJ2-7; D possibly corresponds to TRBD2 (5 bases). Germline V gene data show CDR1 as SGHRS and CDR2 as YFSETQ. The CDR3 has 13 residues. The ends were cut back, 3 bases at V and 4 bases at J, with 11 bases in the middle. The CDR3 sequence is CASSWIGDYEQYF. In nucleotides, the CDR3 is TGCGCCAGCAGCTGGATCGGGGATTACGAGCAGTACTTC. Variable domain in full (rest from reference TRBV5-1 and TRBJ2-7): KAGVTQTPRYLIKTRGQQVTLSCSPISGHRSVSWYQQTPGQGLQFLFEYFSETQRNKGNFPGRFSGRQFSNSRSEMNVSTLELGDSALYLCASSWIGDYEQYFGPGTRLTVT.

This clonotype was detected ten times or more. The chain carries TRBV28 and TRBJ2-7; D is undetermined. Trimming cost V 10 bases and J 2 bases, with 15 bases left between them. This CDR3 has 13 amino acids. Germline V CDR1 and CDR2: MDHEN, SYDVKM. The CDR3 protein is CATRRADAYEQYF. Here the CDR3 DNA reads TGTGCCACCCGAAGGGCCGACGCCTACGAGCAGTACTTC. Together with reference TRBV28 and TRBJ2-7, the CDR3 gives the full variable domain: DVKVTQSSRYLVKRTGEKVFLECVQDMDHENMFWYRQDPGLGLRLIYFSYDVKMKEKGDIPEGYSVSREKKERFSLILESASTNQTSMYLCATRRADAYEQYFGPGTRLTVT.

The chain employs TRBV7-9 and TRBJ2-2; TRBD1 or TRBD2 may be the D gene (5 bases each). V was clipped by 5 bases and J by 1 base, with 11 bases between them. The CDR3 contains 15 residues. In germline, CDR1 is SEHNR, CDR2 FQNEAQ (reference sequence). The CDR3 reads CASSAGSGNTGELFF. The CDR3 bases are TGTGCCAGCAGCGCAGGGAGCGGGAACACCGGGGAGCTGTTTTTT.

This chain uses TRBV12-2 with TRBJ2-7; the D call of TRBD1 is as the table states it, not checked on the DNA. TRBV12-2 is listed as a pseudogene. The CDR3 is 15 amino acids. For the CDR3, the DNA is TGTGCAAGTCGCCTCGGACAGGGAATAACCTACGAGCATTACTTC. Its translation is CASRLGQGITYEHYF.